The next 21 T cell receptor beta chains were all read from a single sample in a study of molecular identifiers for immune sequencing clone quantification. Each CDR3 protein gets one entry after TCRdb re-called the PCR reads with MiXCR. The sample yields 350,000 or so distinct CDR3 sequences, around 21% seen once. The sequenced sample was naive CD8+ T cells from blood, with Jurkat cell RNA spiked in. The sample's subset: FACS-sorted CD8+CD4-CCR7+CD45RA+ naive T cells. The receptors derive from a human donor in good health. Some libraries in this study had Jurkat cell RNA spiked in.

This clonotype was seen only a few times. The chain is built from TRBV19 and TRBJ2-7; D is perhaps TRBD1 or TRBD2 (5 bases each). V gave up 3 bases and J gave up 7 bases, with 13 bases separating them. This CDR3 spans 13 amino acids. Per germline, CDR1 LNHDA and CDR2 SQIVND (reference sequence). CDR3 loop: CASSMGTPGEQYF. CDR3 in DNA: TGTGCCAGTAGTATGGGGACCCCCGGGGAGCAGTACTTC.

This clonotype occurred many times. The chain has TRBV20-1 and TRBJ2-5; TRBD2 matches at 7 bases. This CDR3 has 15 amino acids. The V gene's germline CDR1 is DFQATT and CDR2 SNEGSKA (reference sequence). Trimming cost V 5 bases and J 4 bases; bases outside gene matches: 13. The CDR3 loop is CSAWFVRGGVETQYF. The CDR3 DNA follows: TGCAGTGCTTGGTTCGTCCGGGGAGGGGTAGAGACCCAGTACTTC.

This clonotype was seen repeatedly, ten times or more. The rearrangement uses TRBV5-1 and TRBJ2-3, with D perhaps TRBD1 or TRBD2 (5 bases each). Germline assignment: CDR1 SGHRS and CDR2 YFSETQ. The CDR3 consists of 15 residues. Trimming cost V 5 bases and J 3 bases, with 16 bases left between them. CDR3 amino acids: CASSPPGRGTDTQYF. The CDR3 DNA reads TGCGCCAGCAGTCCACCGGGACGAGGAACAGATACGCAGTATTTT.

In its sample, this clonotype was seen a few times. Written as DNA, the CDR3 is TGTGCCAGCACCATCTCTGAGGGGGTGCAGCTGGGTGAGCAGTTCTTC. Translated: CASTISEGVQLGEQFF. The chain recombines TRBV7-9 with TRBJ2-1; tentatively, D is TRBD1 (6 bases). V was cut by 7 bases and J by 9 bases, with 25 bases left in between. Germline CDR1 SEHNR, CDR2 FQNEAQ (reference sequence). This CDR3 contains 16 residues.

Of note for this clonotype: A clone one base away is much larger, so this may be a read error. This CDR3 is missing its conserved last phenylalanine or tryptophan, likely due to a read error. This chain joins TRBV19 and TRBJ2-4; the match to TRBD2 covers 7 bases. The germline V gene encodes CDR1 LNHDA and CDR2 SQIVND (reference sequence). V trimming: 4 bases; J trimming: 9 bases; junction bases outside the gene matches: 12. The CDR3 extends over 15 amino acids. The CDR3 spells CASSTLGGSSFIQYI. DNA for the CDR3: TGTGCCAGTAGTACCCTAGGCGGGAGTTCTTTCATTCAGTACATC.

In the case of this clonotype: A much larger clonotype is one base distant, so this may be a read error. The rearrangement uses TRBV7-3 and TRBJ2-7; 14 bases map to TRBD2. In germline, CDR1 is SGHTA, CDR2 FQGTGA. This CDR3 region has 14 residues. The CDR3 here is CAGSSGTSGGEQYF. The CDR3 DNA follows: TGTGCCGGCAGCTCGGGGACTAGCGGGGGCGAGCAGTACTTC.

Details on this clonotype: The junction differs from germline at one of its ends, possibly a read error. Here the CDR3 reads CNAREHRISYEQYF. The CDR3 nucleotides read TGCAATGCTAGAGAGCACAGGATTTCCTACGAGCAGTACTTC. The chain recombines TRBV20-1 with TRBJ2-7; D possibly corresponds to TRBD1 (5 bases). The CDR3 sequence is 14 residues long. Germline assignment: CDR1 DFQATT and CDR2 SNEGSKA (reference sequence).

As regards this clonotype: Likely a read error: the CDR3 ends without its conserved phenylalanine or tryptophan. J is TRBJ1-5 and V is TRBV28; D remains ambiguous. The CDR3 loop spans 14 amino acids. Germline loops: CDR1 MDHEN, CDR2 SYDVKM. Deletions cut 5 bases from V and 0 bases from J, with 8 bases between. CDR3 sequence reads: CASSPVYSNQPQHL. As DNA, the CDR3 is TGTGCCAGCAGTCCAGTTTATAGCAATCAGCCCCAGCATCTT.

This clonotype has ten or more counts. J is TRBJ2-7 and V is TRBV4-2; D unclear. This CDR3 has 13 residues. CDR1 LGHNA and CDR2 YNFKEQ come from the germline V gene. V was shortened by 1 base and J by 5 bases, with 9 bases between the two germline ends. The CDR3 spells CASSQVGADEQYF. The CDR3 DNA sequence: TGTGCCAGCAGCCAAGTCGGCGCGGACGAGCAGTACTTC.

V usage is TRBV4-1 and J usage is TRBJ2-5; 10 bases are shared with TRBD1. The germline V gene encodes CDR1 MGHRA and CDR2 YSYEKL. The CDR3 consists of 16 residues. The trim removed 4 bases at V and 4 bases at J, leaving 9 bases unmatched. CDR3 DNA: TGCGCCAGCAGCCCGGACGGGACAGGGGCTGGAGAGACCCAGTACTTC. Its protein is CASSPDGTGAGETQYF.

In DNA, the CDR3 is TGCGCCAGCAGTCAATCTGGGCAGGGACTGGAGAAGACTAGCGGGAGGAACACAGATACGCAGTATTTT. Protein: CASSQSGQGLEKTSGRNTDTQYF. The chain couples TRBV23-1 to TRBJ2-3, with TRBD2 matching over 13 bases. TRBV23-1 is assigned to the ORF class and has an uncertain function. J was trimmed by 2 bases and V by 0 bases; bases with no gene match: 20. The CDR3 covers 23 residues.

With regard to this clonotype: This sequence may be a read error, since a much larger clone differs from it by one base. The chain uses TRBV5-3 and TRBJ2-7, with TRBD1 as a possible D gene (6 bases). TRBV5-3 is an ORF, and what it does is uncertain. The CDR3 covers 13 residues. This CDR3 is CASSWLGADEQYF. The CDR3 DNA is TGTGCCAGCAGCTGGCTGGGGGCTGACGAGCAGTACTTC.

This clonotype was found many times. The chain recombines TRBV7-9 with TRBJ2-7; TRBD2 aligns across 11 bases. CDR3 length: 15 residues. The V and J ends lost 4 bases and 4 bases, in that order; junction bases with no gene match: 6. The germline gives CDR1 SEHNR, CDR2 FQNEAQ (reference sequence). CDR3: CASSSTSGGRYEQYF. The CDR3 DNA is TGTGCCAGCAGCTCTACTAGCGGGGGAAGATACGAGCAGTACTTC.

There are a few counts of this clonotype. The V gene is TRBV12-3 or TRBV12-4, the J gene TRBJ2-3; TRBD2 agrees at 13 bases. With 5 bases clipped from V and 7 bases from J, the junction kept 9 bases outside the gene matches. This CDR3 is 16 amino acids long. The CDR3 is CASSSDPGLAGYTQYF. CDR3 coding DNA: TGTGCCAGCAGTAGTGACCCGGGACTAGCGGGGTATACGCAGTATTTT.

The chain joins TRBV4-3 to TRBJ2-7, with D hard to call. The germline V gene encodes CDR1 LGHNA and CDR2 YSLEER. This CDR3 is 13 amino acids long. Trimming removed 0 bases from V and 4 bases from J, with 7 bases in between. The CDR3 DNA follows: TGCGCCAGCAGCCAAGATTTAAATTACGAGCAGTACTTC. Residues: CASSQDLNYEQYF.

CDR3 DNA: TGCGCCAGCAGCCAAGTTAAGCGGGAGGGCCTTGGTGAGCAGTTCTTC. Its translation: CASSQVKREGLGEQFF. The rearrangement joins TRBV4-3 to TRBJ2-1; TRBD2 aligns across 10 bases. J was trimmed by 9 bases and V by 1 base; bases with no gene match: 9. The CDR3 covers 16 residues. The germline CDR1 and CDR2 sequences are LGHNA and YSLEER.

Remarks on this clonotype: The junction departs from germline at one end; a sequencing error may be responsible. The rearrangement joins TRBV6-2 or TRBV6-3 to TRBJ2-6, with unresolved D. Germline V gene data show CDR1 as MNHEY and CDR2 as SVGEGT. CDR3 length: 17 residues. CDR3 nucleotide sequence: TGTGCCAGCAGTTATAAGATTCGGCCCTCTGGGGTCAACGTCCTGACTTTC. Protein product: CASSYKIRPSGVNVLTF.

This clonotype was counted only a few times. This chain uses TRBV6-1 with TRBJ2-5; D unclear. The CDR3 has 13 residues. Germline CDR1 MNHNS, CDR2 SASEGT. V was clipped by 2 bases and J by 0 bases, with 4 bases between them. DNA for the CDR3: TGTGCCAGCAGTGAAATCTACCAAGAGACCCAGTACTTC. This encodes CASSEIYQETQYF.

In regard to this clonotype: One base away lies a much larger clone, so this may be a sequencing read error. This rearrangement joins TRBV11-2 to TRBJ2-3, with no clear D. CDR3 size: 16 residues. The V gene's germline CDR1 is SGHAT and CDR2 FQNNGV. The CDR3 DNA reads as TGTGCCAGCAGCTTAGATGAAGGGTTTGTCACAGATACGCGGTATTTT. Its translation is CASSLDEGFVTDTRYF.

This clonotype was seen at least ten times. The chain couples TRBV3-1 to TRBJ2-5, with D possibly being TRBD2 (6 bases). The V and J ends lost 3 bases and 3 bases respectively, with 14 bases between them. CDR1 is LGHDT and CDR2 is YNNKEL in the germline V gene (reference sequence). The CDR3 runs to 15 residues. CDR3 protein: CASSQSRDFEETQYF. The DNA of the CDR3 is TGTGCCAGCAGCCAGTCACGGGACTTCGAAGAGACCCAGTACTTC.

This clonotype was detected many times. The chain carries TRBV20-1 and TRBJ2-3, with a tentative D call TRBD1 (6 bases). CDR1 is DFQATT and CDR2 is SNEGSKA in the germline V gene (reference sequence). The CDR3 is 13 residues long. V gave up 6 bases and J gave up 6 bases, with 16 bases separating them. The CDR3 protein is CSALTGIADTQYF. The CDR3 bases are TGCAGTGCGCTTACAGGGATCGCCGATACGCAGTATTTT.